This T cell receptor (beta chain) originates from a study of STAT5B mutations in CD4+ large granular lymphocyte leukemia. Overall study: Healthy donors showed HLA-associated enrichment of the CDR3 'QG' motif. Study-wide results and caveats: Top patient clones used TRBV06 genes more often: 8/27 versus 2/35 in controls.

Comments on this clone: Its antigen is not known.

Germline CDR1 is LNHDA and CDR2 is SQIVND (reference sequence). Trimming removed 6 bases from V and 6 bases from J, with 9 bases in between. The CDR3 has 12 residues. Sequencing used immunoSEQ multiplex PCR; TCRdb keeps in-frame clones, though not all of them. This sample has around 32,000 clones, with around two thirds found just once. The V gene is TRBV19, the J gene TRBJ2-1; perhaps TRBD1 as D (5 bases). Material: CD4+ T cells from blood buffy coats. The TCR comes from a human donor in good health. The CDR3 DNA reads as TGTGCCAGTAGGGGGCTTCCCAATGAGCAGTTCTTC. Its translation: CASRGLPNEQFF.